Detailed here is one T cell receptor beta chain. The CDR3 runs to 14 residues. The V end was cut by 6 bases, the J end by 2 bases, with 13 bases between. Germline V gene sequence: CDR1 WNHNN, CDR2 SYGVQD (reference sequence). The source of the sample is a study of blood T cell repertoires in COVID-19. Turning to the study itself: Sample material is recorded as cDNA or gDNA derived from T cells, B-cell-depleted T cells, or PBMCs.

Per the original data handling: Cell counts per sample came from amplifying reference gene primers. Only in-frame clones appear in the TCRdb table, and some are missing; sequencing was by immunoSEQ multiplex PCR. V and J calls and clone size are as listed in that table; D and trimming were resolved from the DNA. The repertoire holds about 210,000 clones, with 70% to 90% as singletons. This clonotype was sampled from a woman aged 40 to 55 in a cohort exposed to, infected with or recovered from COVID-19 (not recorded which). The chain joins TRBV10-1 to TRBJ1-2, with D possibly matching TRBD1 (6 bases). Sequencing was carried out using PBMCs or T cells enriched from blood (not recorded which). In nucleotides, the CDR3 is TGCGCCAGCAGCGCTGGACAGATCAACTATGGCTACACCTTC. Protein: CASSAGQINYGYTF.